The text below deals with one TCR beta chain. Antigen: not known. PCR was performed using 60 Vbeta and 13 Jbeta primers. Only in-frame clones appear in the TCRdb table, and some are missing; sequencing was by immunoSEQ multiplex PCR. The sample data list 120,000 to 150,000 clones. The sample belongs to a study of cytomegalovirus exposure and HLA in healthy donors. The study, taken as a whole, reports: Later work found most CMV-associated TCR beta chains apparently HLA-restricted. Presence/absence analyses assumed roughly uniform sequencing depth across donors, which may not hold.

The donors gave bone marrow, and they were healthy. With 5 bases clipped from V and 6 bases from J, the junction kept 7 bases outside the gene matches. Germline V lookup: CDR1 SEHNR, CDR2 FQNEAQ (reference sequence). The CDR3 has 14 residues. The sequence came from a man aged 35-49 years in good health and CMV-seronegative. The J gene is TRBJ2-3, the V gene TRBV7-9; 8 nucleotides agree with TRBD2. Sequenced: PBMCs. Here the CDR3 reads CASSLGLERDTQYF. CDR3 nucleotides: TGTGCCAGCAGCCTGGGACTAGAGAGGGATACGCAGTATTTT.